This entry features one TCR beta chain sequence. What it binds is not known. The CDR3 extends over 15 amino acids. Germline assignment: CDR1 MNHNS and CDR2 SASEGT. This sample is part of a study of T cells expressing NK-cell markers. TCRdb re-called the 5' RACE reads and shows each CDR3 protein once, DNA omitted. This table holds about 450,000 distinct CDR3 sequences. Study-level findings and limits: Clarity on HCMV specificity was lacking for the expanded NKG2C+ T cell clones.

The sample was blood T cells: a sorted CD56 or NKG2C T cell subset, CD4+ or CD8+ T cells, or bulk PBMC T cells (not recorded which). This TCR was sampled from a woman aged 18-70 years in good health. The chain recombines TRBV6-1 with TRBJ2-3; TCRdb picks TRBD2, but there is no DNA to check that call. Here the CDR3 reads CASRPLAASTDTQYF.